This TCR beta chain was captured in a study of cytomegalovirus exposure and HLA in healthy donors. Germline V gene data show CDR1 as SGDLS and CDR2 as YYNGEE. There are 14 residues in the CDR3. Trimming took 3 bases from V and 2 from J, leaving 10 bases between them. Vbeta (60) and Jbeta (13) primers were used in the PCR. Generated by immunoSEQ multiplex PCR, the TCRdb table keeps only in-frame clones and is missing some. Of 200,000 or so clones in the sample, more than 75% are singletons; the top ten hold 3% to 4.5%. Whole-study findings and limits: Researchers catalogued 160 or so TCR beta chains as cytomegalovirus-associated.

Comments on this clone: Its antigen is unknown.

This TCR was sampled from a male donor in good health and CMV-seronegative. Sequencing used PBMCs. J is TRBJ2-3 and V is TRBV9, with a tentative D call TRBD1 (6 bases). CDR3 residues: CASSAQGNTDTQYF. DNA for the CDR3: TGTGCCAGCAGCGCACAGGGCAACACAGATACGCAGTATTTT.